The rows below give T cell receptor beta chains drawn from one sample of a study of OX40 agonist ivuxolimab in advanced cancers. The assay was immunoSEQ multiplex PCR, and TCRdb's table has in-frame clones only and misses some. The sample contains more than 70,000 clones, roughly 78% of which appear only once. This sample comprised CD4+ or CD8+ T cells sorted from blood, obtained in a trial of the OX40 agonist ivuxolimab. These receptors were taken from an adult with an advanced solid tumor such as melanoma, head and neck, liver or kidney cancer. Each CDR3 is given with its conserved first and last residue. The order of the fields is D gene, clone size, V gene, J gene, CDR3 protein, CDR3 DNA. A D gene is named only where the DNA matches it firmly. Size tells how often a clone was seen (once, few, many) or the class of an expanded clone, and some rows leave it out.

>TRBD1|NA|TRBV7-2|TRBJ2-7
CASRPRDRAYEQYF
TGTGCCAGCAGGCCACGGGACAGGGCCTACGAGCAGTACTTC
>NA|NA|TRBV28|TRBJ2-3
CASSFRGRTDTQYF
TGTGCCAGCAGTTTTAGGGGGAGGACAGATACGCAGTATTTT
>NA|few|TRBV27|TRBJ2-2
CASSALPGATDTGELFF
TGTGCCAGCAGTGCCCTCCCGGGGGCGACGGACACCGGGGAGCTGTTTTTT
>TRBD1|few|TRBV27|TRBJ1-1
CASSWGQGPNTEAFF
TGTGCCAGCAGTTGGGGACAGGGCCCGAACACTGAAGCTTTCTTT
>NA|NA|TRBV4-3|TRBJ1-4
CASSPSTQAGTNEKLFF
TGCGCCAGCAGCCCCTCGACGCAGGCAGGGACTAATGAAAAACTGTTTTTT
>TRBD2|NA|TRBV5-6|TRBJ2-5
CASREAGDGETQYF
TGTGCCAGCAGGGAAGCGGGAGACGGAGAGACCCAGTACTTC
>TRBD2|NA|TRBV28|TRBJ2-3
CASSRSGRATDTQYF
TGTGCCAGCAGTCGAAGCGGGAGGGCTACGGATACGCAGTATTTT
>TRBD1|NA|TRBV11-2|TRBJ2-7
CASSFGQDLSYEQYF
TGTGCCAGCAGCTTCGGACAGGACCTCTCCTACGAGCAGTACTTC
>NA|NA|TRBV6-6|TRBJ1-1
CASKLLGGNTEAFF
TGTGCCAGCAAGTTGCTAGGGGGGAACACTGAAGCTTTCTTT
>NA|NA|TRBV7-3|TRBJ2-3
CASSFARSDTQYF
TGTGCCAGCAGCTTCGCTAGGTCAGATACGCAGTATTTT
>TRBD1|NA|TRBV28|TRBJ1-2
CASSLSRTGVDGYTF
TGTGCCAGCAGTTTATCTCGGACAGGGGTGGATGGCTACACCTTC
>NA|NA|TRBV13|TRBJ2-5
CASSPPGDQETQYF
TGTGCCAGCAGTCCCCCAGGGGACCAAGAGACCCAGTACTTC
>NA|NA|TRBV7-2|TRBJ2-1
CASSLGAGNEQFF
TGTGCCAGCAGCTTAGGGGCGGGGAATGAGCAGTTCTTC
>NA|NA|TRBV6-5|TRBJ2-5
CASSYFPGRETQYF
TGTGCCAGCAGTTACTTCCCAGGGCGGGAGACCCAGTACTTC
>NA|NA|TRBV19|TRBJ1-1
CASSLGRPMNTEAFF
TGTGCCAGTAGTCTCGGACGGCCTATGAACACTGAAGCTTTCTTT
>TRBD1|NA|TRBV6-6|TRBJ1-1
CASSTGGPFEAFF
TGTGCCAGCAGCACAGGGGGCCCATTTGAAGCTTTCTTT
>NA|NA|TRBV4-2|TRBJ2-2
CASSQVTGELFF
TGTGCCAGCAGCCAAGTTACCGGGGAGCTGTTTTTT
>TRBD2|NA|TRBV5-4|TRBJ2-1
CASSVRLAGGAYNEQFF
TGTGCCAGCAGCGTCCGACTAGCGGGAGGCGCCTACAATGAGCAGTTCTTC
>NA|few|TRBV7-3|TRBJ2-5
CASSLNGDRETQYF
TGTGCCAGCAGCTTAAACGGAGACAGAGAGACCCAGTACTTC
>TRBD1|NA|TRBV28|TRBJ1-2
CASGGGQGRYGYTF
TGTGCCAGCGGGGGAGGACAGGGACGCTATGGCTACACCTTC
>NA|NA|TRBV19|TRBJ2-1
CASSMAGGGNSYNEQFF
TGTGCCAGTAGTATGGCAGGCGGAGGAAACTCCTACAATGAGCAGTTCTTC
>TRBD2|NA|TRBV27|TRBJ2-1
CASSSFSSGAFF
TGTGCCAGCAGTTCTTTTTCTAGCGGGGCGTTCTTC
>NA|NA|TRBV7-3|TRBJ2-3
CASSIPGTDTQYF
TGTGCCAGCAGCATTCCCGGCACAGATACGCAGTATTTT
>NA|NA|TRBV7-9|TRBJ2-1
CASSPYGRDSYNEQFF
TGTGCCAGCAGCCCCTATGGGCGGGACTCCTACAATGAGCAGTTCTTC
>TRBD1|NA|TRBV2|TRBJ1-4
CASKEGRGREKLFF
TGTGCCAGCAAGGAAGGCAGGGGGCGTGAAAAACTGTTTTTT
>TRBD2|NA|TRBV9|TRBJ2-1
CASARLAGDYNEQFF
TGTGCCAGCGCCAGACTAGCGGGCGACTACAATGAGCAGTTCTTC
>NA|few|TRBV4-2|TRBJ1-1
CASSQEVALDRRTEAFF
TGTGCCAGCAGCCAAGAGGTGGCACTGGATCGGCGCACTGAAGCTTTCTTT
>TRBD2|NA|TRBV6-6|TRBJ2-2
CASIREVHTGELFF
TGTGCCAGCATCCGGGAGGTACATACCGGGGAGCTGTTTTTT
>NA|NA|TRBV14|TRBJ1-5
CASSHGNQPQHF
TGTGCCAGCAGCCACGGCAATCAGCCCCAGCATTTT
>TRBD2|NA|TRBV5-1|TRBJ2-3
CASSLQASGDTQYF
TGCGCCAGCAGCTTACAGGCTAGCGGTGATACGCAGTATTTT
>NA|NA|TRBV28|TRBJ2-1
CASSSSGASSYNEQFF
TGTGCCAGCAGTTCGTCCGGGGCCAGCTCCTACAATGAGCAGTTCTTC
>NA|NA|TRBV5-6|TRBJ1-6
CASSSGQGDSYNSPLHF
TGTGCCAGCAGTTCGGGGCAAGGGGACTCCTATAATTCACCCCTCCACTTT
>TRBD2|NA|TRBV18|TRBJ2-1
CASSPSGGYNEQFF
TGTGCCAGCTCACCTAGCGGGGGGTACAATGAGCAGTTCTTC
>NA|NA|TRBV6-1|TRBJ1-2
CASSEGEGGYGYTF
TGTGCCAGCAGTGAAGGGGAGGGGGGCTATGGCTACACCTTC
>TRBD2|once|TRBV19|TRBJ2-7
CASSSAGGGYEQYF
TGTGCCAGTAGCAGTGCGGGAGGAGGTTACGAGCAGTACTTC
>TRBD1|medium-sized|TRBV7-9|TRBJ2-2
CASSGQGALGELFF
TGTGCCAGCAGCGGACAGGGAGCATTAGGGGAGCTGTTTTTT
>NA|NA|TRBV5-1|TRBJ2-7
CASSLGQGLYEQYF
TGCGCCAGCAGCTTGGGGCAGGGCCTCTACGAGCAGTACTTC
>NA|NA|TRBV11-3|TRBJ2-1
CASSSISHEQFF
TGTGCCAGCAGCTCTATCTCCCATGAGCAGTTCTTC
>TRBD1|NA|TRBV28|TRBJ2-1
CASSLDRTGGYNEQFF
TGTGCCAGCAGTTTGGACCGGACAGGGGGCTACAATGAGCAGTTCTTC
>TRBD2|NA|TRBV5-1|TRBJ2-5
CASSLMGLAGAGETQYF
TGCGCCAGCAGCTTGATGGGACTAGCGGGAGCGGGTGAGACCCAGTACTTC
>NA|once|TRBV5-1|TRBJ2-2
CASSLGNAGLTGELFF
TGCGCCAGCAGCTTGGGAAACGCCGGACTTACCGGGGAGCTGTTTTTT
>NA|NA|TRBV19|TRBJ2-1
CASSTSLLENEQFF
TGTGCCAGTAGTACTTCACTACTAGAAAATGAGCAGTTCTTC
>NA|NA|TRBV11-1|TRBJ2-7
CASSFGDPVTYEQYF
TGTGCCAGCAGCTTTGGGGATCCCGTCACCTACGAGCAGTACTTC
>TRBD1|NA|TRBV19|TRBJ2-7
CASSMVGRGLHEQYF
TGTGCCAGTAGTATGGTGGGCAGGGGGCTCCACGAGCAGTACTTC
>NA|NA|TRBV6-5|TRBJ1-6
CASSSPNSPLHF
TGTGCCAGCAGCTCGCCAAATTCACCCCTCCACTTT
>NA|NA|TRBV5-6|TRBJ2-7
CASSWQGYEQYF
TGTGCCAGCAGCTGGCAGGGTTACGAGCAGTACTTC
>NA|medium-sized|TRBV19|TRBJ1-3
CASSISDGSSGNTIYF
TGTGCCAGTAGTATTTCGGACGGGAGCTCTGGAAACACCATATATTTT
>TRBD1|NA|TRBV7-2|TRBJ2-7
CASSRAGQGAFYEQYF
TGTGCCAGCAGCCGAGCCGGACAGGGGGCCTTTTACGAGCAGTACTTC
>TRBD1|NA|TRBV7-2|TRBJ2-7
CASSFMTGEFEQYF
TGTGCCAGCAGCTTTATGACAGGGGAGTTCGAGCAGTACTTC
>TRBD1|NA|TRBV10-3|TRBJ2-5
CAIRQGQETQYF
TGTGCCATCAGACAGGGGCAAGAGACCCAGTACTTC
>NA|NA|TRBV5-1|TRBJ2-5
CASSLASEETQYF
TGCGCCAGCAGCTTGGCCTCGGAAGAGACCCAGTACTTC
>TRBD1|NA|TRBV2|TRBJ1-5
CASREAGTGGPRNQPQHF
TGTGCCAGCAGAGAAGCCGGGACAGGGGGCCCTCGCAATCAGCCCCAGCATTTT
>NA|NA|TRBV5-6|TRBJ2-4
CASSLRGARDIQYF
TGTGCCAGCAGCTTGAGGGGGGCAAGGGACATTCAGTACTTC
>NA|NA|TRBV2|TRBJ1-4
CASTPRGSPKLFF
TGTGCCAGCACGCCCCGGGGGTCCCCAAAACTGTTTTTT
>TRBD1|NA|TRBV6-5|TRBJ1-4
CASSPLQGVNEKLFF
TGTGCCAGCAGTCCTCTACAGGGGGTTAATGAAAAACTGTTTTTT
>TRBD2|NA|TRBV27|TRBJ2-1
CATRPSGYNEQFF
TGTGCCACCCGTCCTAGCGGATACAATGAGCAGTTCTTC
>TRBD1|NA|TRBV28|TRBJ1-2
CASSKQGALYGYTF
TGTGCCAGCAGTAAACAGGGGGCGCTCTATGGCTACACCTTC
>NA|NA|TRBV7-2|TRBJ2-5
CASSRWGAIGQGQETQYF
TGTGCCAGCAGCAGATGGGGGGCCATTGGGCAGGGCCAAGAGACCCAGTACTTC
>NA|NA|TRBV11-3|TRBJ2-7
CASSLSVHPSYEQYF
TGTGCCAGCAGCTTGTCCGTACACCCCTCCTACGAGCAGTACTTC
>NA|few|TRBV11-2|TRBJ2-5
CASSLGQTEETQYF
TGTGCCAGCAGCTTAGGCCAGACCGAAGAGACCCAGTACTTC